Listed below are T cell receptor beta chains from one sample, sequenced in a study of cytomegalovirus exposure and HLA in healthy donors. Libraries were prepared by immunoSEQ multiplex PCR; TCRdb keeps only in-frame clonotypes and omits some of them. Counted here are about 82,000 clones, 70% to 85% occurring once; the ten biggest clones make up 15% to 20%. Material for sequencing was PBMCs. The receptors were gathered from a man between 65 and 85 years old in good health and CMV-seropositive. Each CDR3 is given with its conserved first and last residue. A D gene is named only where the DNA matches it firmly. Part of the rows lack a size; the others show once, few, many or a class for expanded clones.

v_gene: TRBV5-5
j_gene: TRBJ2-7
d_gene: TRBD2
abundance: few
len: 15
CDR3nt: TGTGCCAGCAGCCCATCCCTAGCGGCGACCTACGAGCAGTACTTC
CDR3aa: CASSPSLAATYEQYF

v_gene: TRBV30
j_gene: TRBJ2-5
d_gene: TRBD1
abundance: -
len: 14
CDR3nt: TGTGCCTGGAGTGTACCAGGGGGCGGAGAGACCCAGTACTTC
CDR3aa: CAWSVPGGGETQYF

v_gene: TRBV10-3
j_gene: TRBJ1-1
d_gene: -
abundance: -
len: 13
CDR3nt: TGTGCCATCTGGGACATCTCCCTAACTGAAGCTTTCTTT
CDR3aa: CAIWDISLTEAFF

v_gene: TRBV29-1
j_gene: TRBJ1-2
d_gene: TRBD1
abundance: -
len: 18
CDR3nt: TGCAGCGTGAGGGGAACCCGGGACAGGGAACGTTCTAACTATGGCTACACCTTC
CDR3aa: CSVRGTRDRERSNYGYTF

v_gene: TRBV4-1
j_gene: TRBJ1-5
d_gene: -
abundance: -
len: 17
CDR3nt: TGCGCCAGCAGCCAAGGGGAATGGACATCTAGCAATCAGCCCCAGCATTTT
CDR3aa: CASSQGEWTSSNQPQHF

v_gene: TRBV11-1
j_gene: TRBJ2-3
d_gene: TRBD1
abundance: -
len: 14
CDR3nt: TGTGCCAGCAGCTTCAGGGGGCCCACAGATACGCAGTATTTT
CDR3aa: CASSFRGPTDTQYF

v_gene: TRBV7-2
j_gene: TRBJ1-6
d_gene: -
abundance: -
len: 14
CDR3nt: TGTGCCAGCAGCTTGGAACAGGGAGTTTCACCCCTCCACTTT
CDR3aa: CASSLEQGVSPLHF

v_gene: TRBV5-6
j_gene: TRBJ1-6
d_gene: TRBD1
abundance: -
len: 15
CDR3nt: TGTGCCAGCAGCCACCTTGACAGGGATAATTCACCCCTCCACTTT
CDR3aa: CASSHLDRDNSPLHF

v_gene: TRBV5-1
j_gene: TRBJ1-1
d_gene: -
abundance: -
len: 14
CDR3nt: TGCGCCAGCTCCCGGGGGGGTTCGAACACTGAAGCTTTCTTT
CDR3aa: CASSRGGSNTEAFF

v_gene: TRBV7-2
j_gene: TRBJ2-2
d_gene: TRBD2
abundance: -
len: 15
CDR3nt: TGTGCCAGCAGCTTAGCTAGCGGGGGCATCGGGGAGCTGTTTTTT
CDR3aa: CASSLASGGIGELFF

v_gene: TRBV7-3
j_gene: TRBJ2-5
d_gene: -
abundance: few
len: 13
CDR3nt: TGTGCCAGCAGCTCGGACTCCTGGGGAGAGCAGTACTTC
CDR3aa: CASSSDSWGEQYF

v_gene: TRBV5-4
j_gene: TRBJ2-7
d_gene: TRBD2
abundance: -
len: 19
CDR3nt: TGTGCCAGCAGCCCCTCGGGACTAAACACACGTCAACATACCTACGAGCAGTACTTC
CDR3aa: CASSPSGLNTRQHTYEQYF

v_gene: TRBV10-1
j_gene: TRBJ2-1
d_gene: TRBD1
abundance: -
len: 14
CDR3nt: TGCGCCAGCACCTCAGGACAGGGTGGTGATGAGCAGTTCTTC
CDR3aa: CASTSGQGGDEQFF

v_gene: TRBV5-1
j_gene: TRBJ1-4
d_gene: TRBD1
abundance: -
len: 15
CDR3nt: TGCGCCAGCAGTCTCCAGGGGGGAGCTAATGAAAAACTGTTTTTT
CDR3aa: CASSLQGGANEKLFF

v_gene: TRBV9
j_gene: TRBJ1-4
d_gene: TRBD1
abundance: -
len: 15
CDR3nt: TGTGCCAGCAGCATAGGGACAGGGGATGGGGAAAAACTGTTTTTT
CDR3aa: CASSIGTGDGEKLFF

v_gene: TRBV7-2
j_gene: TRBJ1-5
d_gene: TRBD1
abundance: -
len: 15
CDR3nt: TGTGCCAGCAGCCGTGAGACAGGGTCCAATCAGCCCCAGCATTTT
CDR3aa: CASSRETGSNQPQHF

v_gene: TRBV10-2
j_gene: TRBJ2-2
d_gene: TRBD1
abundance: -
len: 15
CDR3nt: TGCGCCAGCAGACCAGGGGGCGCCGCCACCGGGGAGCTGTTTTTT
CDR3aa: CASRPGGAATGELFF

v_gene: TRBV27
j_gene: TRBJ2-6
d_gene: TRBD1
abundance: -
len: 13
CDR3nt: TGTGCCAGCCGACAGGGACGGGCCAACGTCCTGACTTTC
CDR3aa: CASRQGRANVLTF

v_gene: TRBV19
j_gene: TRBJ1-5
d_gene: TRBD1
abundance: few
len: 16
CDR3nt: TGTGCCAGTAGTTCCCCCCCGGGACAGGGGCGGCAGCCCCAGCATTTT
CDR3aa: CASSSPPGQGRQPQHF

v_gene: TRBV30
j_gene: TRBJ2-7
d_gene: TRBD2
abundance: -
len: 15
CDR3nt: TGTGCCTGGAACACCGGACTAGAGGGTTCCTACGAGCAGTACTTC
CDR3aa: CAWNTGLEGSYEQYF

v_gene: TRBV7-2
j_gene: TRBJ1-1
d_gene: -
abundance: -
len: 14
CDR3nt: TGTGCCAGCAGCTTAGCAGGCTGGAGCACTGAAGCTTTCTTT
CDR3aa: CASSLAGWSTEAFF

v_gene: TRBV30
j_gene: TRBJ1-5
d_gene: -
abundance: -
len: 13
CDR3nt: TGTGCCTGGAGCCTTCAGGGGCGTGGGCCCCAGCATTTT
CDR3aa: CAWSLQGRGPQHF

v_gene: TRBV6-5
j_gene: TRBJ2-5
d_gene: TRBD1
abundance: -
len: 15
CDR3nt: TGTGCCAGCAGTTACTCCAGGGGGCCCCAAGAGACCCAGTACTTC
CDR3aa: CASSYSRGPQETQYF

v_gene: TRBV6-5
j_gene: TRBJ2-1
d_gene: -
abundance: -
len: 12
CDR3nt: TGTGCCAGCAGCCCTCAGAACAATGAGCAGTTCTTC
CDR3aa: CASSPQNNEQFF

v_gene: TRBV6-5
j_gene: TRBJ2-7
d_gene: TRBD1
abundance: -
len: 14
CDR3nt: TGTGCCAGCAAAAAAGGGACAGAATTCTACGAGCAGTACTTC
CDR3aa: CASKKGTEFYEQYF

v_gene: TRBV4-3
j_gene: TRBJ1-6
d_gene: -
abundance: -
len: 15
CDR3nt: TGCGCCAGCAGCCAAGACCCCAGGGGTAATTCACCCCTCCACTTT
CDR3aa: CASSQDPRGNSPLHF

v_gene: TRBV5-6
j_gene: TRBJ2-7
d_gene: -
abundance: -
len: 14
CDR3nt: TGTGCCAGCAGCTTCCAGGGCTATCACTACGAGCAGTACTTC
CDR3aa: CASSFQGYHYEQYF

v_gene: TRBV23-1
j_gene: TRBJ1-2
d_gene: -
abundance: once
len: 12
CDR3nt: TGCGCCAGCAGTCAATGTCAGAATGGCTACACCTTC
CDR3aa: CASSQCQNGYTF

v_gene: TRBV9
j_gene: TRBJ1-1
d_gene: TRBD1
abundance: once
len: 12
CDR3nt: TGTGCCAGCAGCATGGGACAGCCTGAAGCTTTCTTT
CDR3aa: CASSMGQPEAFF